The sequence of this T cell receptor (beta chain) was determined in a study of OX40 agonist ivuxolimab in advanced cancers. Study at large: Hepatocellular carcinoma, melanoma, renal cell or head and neck cancer was diagnosed in the dose-escalation patients. General study findings and limits: CD4+ and CD8+ T cells in blood underwent clonal expansion by week 6 at 0.1 to 3.0 mg/kg. Specificity for antigen went undetermined in the expanded peripheral T cells.

Looked up from germline, CDR1 is LGHNA and CDR2 is YSLEER. Trimming cost V 1 base and J 5 bases, with 1 base left between them. The CDR3 has 11 residues. In regard to this clone: Its antigen is still unknown.

Clones were sequenced by immunoSEQ multiplex PCR, and TCRdb holds only the in-frame ones, with some missing. The top ten clones hold about 0.3% of a sample with more than 80,000 clones, approximately 93% of them seen once. This sequence originates from an adult with an advanced solid tumor such as melanoma, head and neck, liver or kidney cancer. The sample in question was CD4+ or CD8+ T cells sorted from blood, obtained in a trial of the OX40 agonist ivuxolimab. The rearrangement uses TRBV4-3 and TRBJ2-3; unclear D gene. CDR3 in DNA: TGCGCCAGCAGCCAAGGAGATACGCAGTATTTT. Residues: CASSQGDTQYF.